This T cell receptor beta chain was documented in a study of CD8 T cells in ankylosing spondylitis. Regarding the study as a whole: Blood from ankylosing spondylitis patients appeared to carry a characteristic roughly 8-variant TCR beta motif.

The V and J ends lost 4 bases and 2 bases, in that order; junction bases with no gene match: 19. The CDR3 contains 20 residues. On this clonotype itself: The antigen remains undetermined.

TCRdb called the 5' RACE reads again in MiXCR, with one record for every CDR3 protein. The table includes hundreds of thousands of distinct CDR3 sequences, about an eighth detected once. Sequencing input: blood, either unsorted or a sorted T cell fraction (not recorded which). This chain uses TRBV12-3 or TRBV12-4 with TRBJ2-7, with 11 bases matching TRBD1. This TCR derives from a male donor with ankylosing spondylitis. This CDR3 reads CASSWGPGLLPGQGAYEQYF. In DNA form, the CDR3 reads TGTGCCAGCAGTTGGGGGCCGGGGCTCCTCCCGGGACAGGGGGCCTACGAGCAGTACTTC.